This T cell receptor (beta chain) was recovered during a study of metastatic and nonmetastatic thyroid tumors. This clone came up many times. Via MiXCR, TCRdb re-called the PCR reads. The table shows roughly 72,000 clones, with around 20% occurring only once. This CDR3 has 19 residues. Trimming at V came to 6 bases and at J to 0 bases, leaving 14 bases not matched to a gene. Germline lookup yields CDR1 DFQATT and CDR2 SNEGSKA (reference sequence). Among the patients, none had received any treatment before thyroid surgery. The sample consisted of blood. The V gene is TRBV20-1, the J gene TRBJ2-2, with 12 nucleotides matching TRBD2. The clonotype comes from a female donor with papillary thyroid cancer or a benign thyroid nodule (not recorded which). Some clones in this sample may be carry-over from other donors' samples. The CDR3: CSARRPGTSGLANTGELFF. As DNA, the CDR3 is TGCAGTGCGCGTCGACCCGGGACTAGCGGGCTCGCGAACACCGGGGAGCTGTTTTTT.